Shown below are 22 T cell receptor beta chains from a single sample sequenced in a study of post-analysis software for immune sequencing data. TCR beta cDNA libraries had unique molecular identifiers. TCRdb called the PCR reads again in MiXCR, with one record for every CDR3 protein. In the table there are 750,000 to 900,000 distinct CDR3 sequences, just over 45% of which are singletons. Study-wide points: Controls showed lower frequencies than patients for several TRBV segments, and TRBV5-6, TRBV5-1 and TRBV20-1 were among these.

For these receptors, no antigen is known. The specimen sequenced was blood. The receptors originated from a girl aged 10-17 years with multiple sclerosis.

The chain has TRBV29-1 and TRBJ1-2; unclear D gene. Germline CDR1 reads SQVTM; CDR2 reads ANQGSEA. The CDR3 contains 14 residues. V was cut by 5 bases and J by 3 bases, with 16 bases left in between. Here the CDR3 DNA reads TGCAGCGTTACACTAGCGGGAAGCGACTATGGCTACACCTTC. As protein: CSVTLAGSDYGYTF.

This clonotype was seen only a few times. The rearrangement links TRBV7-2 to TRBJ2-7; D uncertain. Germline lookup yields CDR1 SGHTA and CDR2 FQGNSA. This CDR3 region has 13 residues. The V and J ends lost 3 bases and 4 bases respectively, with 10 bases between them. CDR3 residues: CASSFWGTYEQYF. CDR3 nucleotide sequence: TGTGCCAGCAGCTTTTGGGGAACTTACGAGCAGTACTTC. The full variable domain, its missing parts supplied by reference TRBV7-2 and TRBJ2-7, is GAGVSQSPSNKVTEKGKDVELRCDPISGHTALYWYRQSLGQGLEFLIYFQGNSAPDKSGLPSDRFSAERTGGSVSTLTIQRTQQEDSAVYLCASSFWGTYEQYFGPGTRLTVT.

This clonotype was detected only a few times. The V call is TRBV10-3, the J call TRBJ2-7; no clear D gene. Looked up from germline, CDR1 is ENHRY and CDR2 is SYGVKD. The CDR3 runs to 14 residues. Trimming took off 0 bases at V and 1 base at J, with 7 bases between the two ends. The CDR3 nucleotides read TGTGCCATCAGTGAGTCTCGAGAGTCCTACGAGCAGTACTTC. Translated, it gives CAISESRESYEQYF.

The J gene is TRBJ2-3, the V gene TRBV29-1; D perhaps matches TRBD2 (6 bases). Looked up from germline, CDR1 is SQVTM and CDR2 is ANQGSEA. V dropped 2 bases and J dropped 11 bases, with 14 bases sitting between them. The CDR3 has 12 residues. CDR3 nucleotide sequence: TGCAGCGTTGAACCCGTGTCGGGGGTGCAGTATTTT. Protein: CSVEPVSGVQYF.

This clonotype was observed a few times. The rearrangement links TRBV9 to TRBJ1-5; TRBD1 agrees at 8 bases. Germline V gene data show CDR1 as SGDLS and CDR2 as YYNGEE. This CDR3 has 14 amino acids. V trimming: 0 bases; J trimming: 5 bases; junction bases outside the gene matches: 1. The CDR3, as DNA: TGTGCCAGCAGCGTAGGGGGACAGGATCAGCCCCAGCATTTT. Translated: CASSVGGQDQPQHF.

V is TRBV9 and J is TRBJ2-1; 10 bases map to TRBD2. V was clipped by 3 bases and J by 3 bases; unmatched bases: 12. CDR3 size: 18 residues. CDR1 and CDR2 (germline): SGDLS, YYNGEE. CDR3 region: CASSEPASLAGDYNEQFF. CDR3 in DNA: TGTGCCAGCAGCGAACCTGCAAGTCTAGCGGGAGACTACAATGAGCAGTTCTTC.

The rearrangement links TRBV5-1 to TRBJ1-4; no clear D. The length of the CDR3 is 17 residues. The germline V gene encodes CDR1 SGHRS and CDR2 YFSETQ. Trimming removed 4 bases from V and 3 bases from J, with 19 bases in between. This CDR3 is CASSAGWATLPNEKLFF. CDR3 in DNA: TGCGCCAGCAGCGCCGGGTGGGCGACTCTACCTAATGAAAAACTGTTTTTT.

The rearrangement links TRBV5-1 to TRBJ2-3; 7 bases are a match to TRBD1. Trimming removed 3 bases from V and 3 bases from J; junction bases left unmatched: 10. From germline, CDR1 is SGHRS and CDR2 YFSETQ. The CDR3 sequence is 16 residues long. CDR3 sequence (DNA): TGCGCCAGCAGCTGGGGACAGAGGGGTCCGACAGATACGCAGTATTTT. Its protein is CASSWGQRGPTDTQYF.

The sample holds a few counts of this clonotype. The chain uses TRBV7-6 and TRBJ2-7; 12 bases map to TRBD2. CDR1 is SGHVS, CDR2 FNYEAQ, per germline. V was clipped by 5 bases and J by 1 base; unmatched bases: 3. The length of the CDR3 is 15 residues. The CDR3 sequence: CASSRLAGDSYEQYF. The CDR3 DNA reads TGTGCCAGCAGCCGACTAGCGGGAGATTCCTACGAGCAGTACTTC.

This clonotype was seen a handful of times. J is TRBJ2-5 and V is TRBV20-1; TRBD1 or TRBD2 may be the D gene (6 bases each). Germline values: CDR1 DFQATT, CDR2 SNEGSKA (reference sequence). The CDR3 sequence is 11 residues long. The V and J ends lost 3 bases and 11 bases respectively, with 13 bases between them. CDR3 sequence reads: CSASGGGEQYF. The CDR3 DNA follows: TGCAGTGCTAGTGGGGGCGGGGAGCAGTACTTC.

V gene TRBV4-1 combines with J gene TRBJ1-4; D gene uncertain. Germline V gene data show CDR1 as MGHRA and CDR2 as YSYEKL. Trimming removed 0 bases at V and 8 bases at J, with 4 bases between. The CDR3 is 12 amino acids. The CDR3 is CASSQEGEKLFF. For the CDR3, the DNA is TGCGCCAGCAGCCAAGAAGGAGAAAAACTGTTTTTT.

The CDR3 sequence is CASSPGVLETQYF. The CDR3 nucleotides are TGTGCCAGCAGCCCCGGGGTTCTAGAGACCCAGTACTTC. V and J are TRBV6-5 and TRBJ2-5; D is perhaps TRBD2 (5 bases). The CDR3 length is 13 residues. V was trimmed by 6 bases and J by 4 bases, leaving 12 bases between them. Germline V gene lookup returns CDR1 MNHEY and CDR2 SVGAGI.

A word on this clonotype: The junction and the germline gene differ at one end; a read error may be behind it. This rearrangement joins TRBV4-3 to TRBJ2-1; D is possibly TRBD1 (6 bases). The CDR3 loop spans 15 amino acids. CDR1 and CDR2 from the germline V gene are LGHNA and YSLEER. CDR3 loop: CTSSQEGGSYNEQFF. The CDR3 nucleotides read TGCACCAGCAGCCAAGAAGGGGGCTCCTACAATGAGCAGTTCTTC.

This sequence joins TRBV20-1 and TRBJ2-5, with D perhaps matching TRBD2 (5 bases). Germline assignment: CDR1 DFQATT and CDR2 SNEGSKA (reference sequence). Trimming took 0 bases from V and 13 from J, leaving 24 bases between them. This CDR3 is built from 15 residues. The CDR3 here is CSARDPGLAPGLRYF. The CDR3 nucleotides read TGCAGTGCTAGAGATCCCGGACTCGCGCCCGGATTGAGGTACTTC.

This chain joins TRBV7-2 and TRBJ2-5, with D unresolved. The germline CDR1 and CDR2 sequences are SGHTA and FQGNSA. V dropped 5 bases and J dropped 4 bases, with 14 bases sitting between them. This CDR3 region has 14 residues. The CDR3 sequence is CASSPGSLAETQYF. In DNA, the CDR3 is TGTGCCAGCAGCCCGGGTAGCTTGGCAGAGACCCAGTACTTC. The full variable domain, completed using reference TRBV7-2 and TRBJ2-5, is GAGVSQSPSNKVTEKGKDVELRCDPISGHTALYWYRQSLGQGLEFLIYFQGNSAPDKSGLPSDRFSAERTGGSVSTLTIQRTQQEDSAVYLCASSPGSLAETQYFGPGTRLLVL.

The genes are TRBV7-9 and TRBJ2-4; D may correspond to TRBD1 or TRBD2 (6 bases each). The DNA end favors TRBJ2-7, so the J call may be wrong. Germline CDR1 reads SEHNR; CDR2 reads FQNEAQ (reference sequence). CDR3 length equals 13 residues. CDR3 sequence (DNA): TGTGCCAGCAGCTTAGGGGGGGCCCACGAGCAGTACTTC. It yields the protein CASSLGGAHEQYF.

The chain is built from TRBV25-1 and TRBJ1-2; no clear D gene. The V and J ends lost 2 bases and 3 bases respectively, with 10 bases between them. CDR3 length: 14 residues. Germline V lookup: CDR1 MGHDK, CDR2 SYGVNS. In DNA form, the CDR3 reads TGTGCCAGCAGTGAAGGGGTTGGAGACTATGGCTACACCTTC. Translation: CASSEGVGDYGYTF.

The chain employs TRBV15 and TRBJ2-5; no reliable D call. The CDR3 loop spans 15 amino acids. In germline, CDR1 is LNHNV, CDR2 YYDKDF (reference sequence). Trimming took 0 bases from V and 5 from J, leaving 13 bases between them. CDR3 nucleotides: TGTGCCACCAGCAGAGATCTAAGCCAAGCGGAGACCCAGTACTTC. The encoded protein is CATSRDLSQAETQYF.

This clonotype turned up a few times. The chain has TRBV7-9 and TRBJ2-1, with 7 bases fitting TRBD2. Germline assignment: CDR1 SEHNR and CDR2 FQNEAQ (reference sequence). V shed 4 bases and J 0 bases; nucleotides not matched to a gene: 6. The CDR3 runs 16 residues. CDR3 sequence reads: CASSSPSGPSYNEQFF. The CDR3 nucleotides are TGTGCCAGCAGCTCCCCTAGCGGTCCCTCCTACAATGAGCAGTTCTTC.

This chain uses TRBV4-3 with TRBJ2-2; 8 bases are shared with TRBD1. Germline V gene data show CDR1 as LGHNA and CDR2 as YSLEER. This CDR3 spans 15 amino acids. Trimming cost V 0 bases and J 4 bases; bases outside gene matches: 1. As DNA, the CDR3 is TGCGCCAGCAGCCAAGATCAGGGGGCCACCGGGGAGCTGTTTTTT. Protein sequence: CASSQDQGATGELFF.

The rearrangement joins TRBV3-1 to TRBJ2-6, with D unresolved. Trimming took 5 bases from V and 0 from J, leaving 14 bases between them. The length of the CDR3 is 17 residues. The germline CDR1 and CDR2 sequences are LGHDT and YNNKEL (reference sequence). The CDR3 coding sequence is TGTGCCAGCAGCATCACCGCACGGTACTCTGGGGCCAACGTCCTGACTTTC. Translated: CASSITARYSGANVLTF.

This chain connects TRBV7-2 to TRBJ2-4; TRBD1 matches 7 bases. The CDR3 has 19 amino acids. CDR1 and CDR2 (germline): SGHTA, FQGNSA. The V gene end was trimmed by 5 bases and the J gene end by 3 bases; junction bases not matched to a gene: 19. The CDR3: CASSLTLSTGNAVKNIQYF. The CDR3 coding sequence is TGTGCCAGCAGCCTAACACTATCGACAGGGAATGCGGTCAAAAACATTCAGTACTTC.